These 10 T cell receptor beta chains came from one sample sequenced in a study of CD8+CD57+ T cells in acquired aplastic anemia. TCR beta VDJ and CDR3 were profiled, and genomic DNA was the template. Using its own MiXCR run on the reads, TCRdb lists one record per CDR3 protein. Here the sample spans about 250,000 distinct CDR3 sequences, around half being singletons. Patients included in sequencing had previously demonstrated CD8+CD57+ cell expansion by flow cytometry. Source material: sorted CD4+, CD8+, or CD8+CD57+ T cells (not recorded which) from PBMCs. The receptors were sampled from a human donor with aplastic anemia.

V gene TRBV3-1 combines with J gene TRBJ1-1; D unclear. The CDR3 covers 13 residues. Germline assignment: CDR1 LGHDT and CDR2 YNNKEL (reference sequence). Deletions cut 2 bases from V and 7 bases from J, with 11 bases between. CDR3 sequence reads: CASSQWVTNEAFF. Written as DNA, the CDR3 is TGTGCCAGCAGCCAATGGGTCACTAATGAAGCTTTCTTT.

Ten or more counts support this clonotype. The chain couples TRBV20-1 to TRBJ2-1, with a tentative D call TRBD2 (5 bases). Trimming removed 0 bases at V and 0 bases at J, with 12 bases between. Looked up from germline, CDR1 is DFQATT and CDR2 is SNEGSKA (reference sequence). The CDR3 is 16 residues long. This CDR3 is CSAREGPGSSYNEQFF. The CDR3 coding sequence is TGCAGTGCTAGAGAAGGGCCGGGGAGCTCCTACAATGAGCAGTTCTTC.

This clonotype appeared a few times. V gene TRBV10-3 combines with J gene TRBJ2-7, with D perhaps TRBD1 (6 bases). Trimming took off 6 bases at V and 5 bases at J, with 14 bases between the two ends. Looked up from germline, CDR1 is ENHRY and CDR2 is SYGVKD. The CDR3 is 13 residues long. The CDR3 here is CAISQQGFHEQYF. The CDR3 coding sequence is TGTGCCATCAGCCAACAGGGCTTCCACGAGCAGTACTTC.

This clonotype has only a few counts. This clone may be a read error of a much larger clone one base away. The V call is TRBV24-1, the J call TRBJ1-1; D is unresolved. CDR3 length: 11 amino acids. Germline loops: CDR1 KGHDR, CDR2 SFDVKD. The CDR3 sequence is CAASDGSEAFF. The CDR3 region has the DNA TGTGCCGCCAGTGATGGCAGTGAAGCTTTCTTT.

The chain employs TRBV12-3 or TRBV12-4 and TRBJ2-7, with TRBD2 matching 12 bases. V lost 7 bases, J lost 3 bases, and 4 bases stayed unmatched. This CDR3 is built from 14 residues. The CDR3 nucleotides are TGTGCCAGCACTCCGACTAGCGGGAGCTACGAGCAGTACTTC. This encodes CASTPTSGSYEQYF.

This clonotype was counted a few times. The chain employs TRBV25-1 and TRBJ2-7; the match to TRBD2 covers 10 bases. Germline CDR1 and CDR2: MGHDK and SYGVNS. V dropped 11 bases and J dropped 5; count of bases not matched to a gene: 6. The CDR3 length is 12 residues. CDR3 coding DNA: TGTGCCTCGAGCGGGGGGGCCAACGAGCAGTACTTC. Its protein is CASSGGANEQYF.

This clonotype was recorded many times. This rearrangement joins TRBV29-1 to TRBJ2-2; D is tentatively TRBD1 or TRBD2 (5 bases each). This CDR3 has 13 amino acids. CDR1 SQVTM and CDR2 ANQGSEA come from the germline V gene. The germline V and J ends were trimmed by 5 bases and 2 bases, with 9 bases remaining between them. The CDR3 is CSVLRGNTGELFF. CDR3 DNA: TGCAGCGTTCTACGGGGCAACACCGGGGAGCTGTTTTTT.

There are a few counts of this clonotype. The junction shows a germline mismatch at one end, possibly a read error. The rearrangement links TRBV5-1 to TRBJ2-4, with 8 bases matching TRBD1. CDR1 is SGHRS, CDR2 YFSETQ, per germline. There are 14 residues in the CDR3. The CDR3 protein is CASSLVQGADIQYF. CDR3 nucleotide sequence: TGTGCCAGCAGCTTAGTTCAGGGGGCTGACATTCAGTACTTC.

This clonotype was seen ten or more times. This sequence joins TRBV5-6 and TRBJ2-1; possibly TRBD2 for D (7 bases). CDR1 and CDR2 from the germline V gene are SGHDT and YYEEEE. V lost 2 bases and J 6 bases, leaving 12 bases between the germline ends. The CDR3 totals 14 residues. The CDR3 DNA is TGTGCCAGCAGCTTAGGGGGGAGGGTCAATGAGCAGTTCTTC. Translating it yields CASSLGGRVNEQFF.

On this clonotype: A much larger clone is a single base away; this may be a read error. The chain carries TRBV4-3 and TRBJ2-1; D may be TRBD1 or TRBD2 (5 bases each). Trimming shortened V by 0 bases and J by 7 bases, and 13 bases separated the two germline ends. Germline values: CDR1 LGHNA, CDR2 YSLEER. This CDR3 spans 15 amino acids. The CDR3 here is CASSQDIGDGNEQFF. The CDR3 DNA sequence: TGCGCCAGCAGCCAAGATATAGGGGACGGTAATGAGCAGTTCTTC.